This is a list of T cell receptor beta chains from one sample in a study of blood T cell repertoires in COVID-19. Generated by immunoSEQ multiplex PCR, the TCRdb table keeps only in-frame clones and is missing some. The sample yields hundreds of thousands of clones, 85% to 90% seen once. Sequencing was carried out using peripheral blood. The origin of the receptors is a woman in her 30s with acute or convalescent COVID-19. Both conserved end residues are part of each CDR3. D genes are given only for firm matches. Part of the rows lack a size; the others show once, few, many or a class for expanded clones.

V: TRBV4-1; size: -; J: TRBJ1-6; D: TRBD1; DNA: TGCGCCAGCAGCCCACAGGGGAGCGGTGATCCCCTCCACTTT; CDR3: CASSPQGSGDPLHF
V: TRBV5-1; size: -; J: TRBJ2-7; D: TRBD1; DNA: TGCGCCAGCAGCTTTTTCCGGGACAGGGGGCGCAACGAGCAGTACTTC; CDR3: CASSFFRDRGRNEQYF
V: TRBV10-3; size: -; J: TRBJ1-2; D: -; DNA: TGTGCCATCAGGGGACGTACAGGGACAAGCTATGGCTACACCTTC; CDR3: CAIRGRTGTSYGYTF
V: TRBV7-9; size: -; J: TRBJ2-7; D: TRBD2; DNA: TGTGCCAGCAGCTTAGCGCTGGGACTAGCGGGGGGGCCCCACTACGAGCAGTACTTC; CDR3: CASSLALGLAGGPHYEQYF
V: TRBV29-1; size: -; J: TRBJ1-2; D: TRBD1; DNA: TGCAGCGTCCAGACAGGGAACTATGGCTACACCTTC; CDR3: CSVQTGNYGYTF
V: TRBV5-1; size: -; J: TRBJ1-1; D: TRBD1; DNA: TGCGCCAGCAGCCTAGACTCGGGAAGACAGGGGCGGGAGGCTTTCTTT; CDR3: CASSLDSGRQGREAFF
V: TRBV2; size: -; J: TRBJ2-7; D: TRBD1; DNA: TGTGCCAGCAGTGCCCGGGACAGCTCCTACGAGCAGTACTTC; CDR3: CASSARDSSYEQYF
V: TRBV28; size: -; J: TRBJ2-7; D: TRBD1; DNA: TGTGCCAGCAGTCCAGGGACAGGGAGCGACGAGCAGTACTTC; CDR3: CASSPGTGSDEQYF
V: TRBV5-6; size: -; J: TRBJ2-7; D: -; DNA: TGTGCCAGCAGCTTCCCAGGGTCCTACGAGCAGTACTTC; CDR3: CASSFPGSYEQYF
V: TRBV5-1; size: -; J: TRBJ2-1; D: TRBD2; DNA: TGCGCCAGCAGAATTACTAGCGACAATGAGCAGTTCTTC; CDR3: CASRITSDNEQFF
V: TRBV13; size: -; J: TRBJ2-5; D: -; DNA: TGTGCCAGCAGCTTACGGCAGGGAGGAGAGACCCAGTACTTC; CDR3: CASSLRQGGETQYF
V: TRBV5-1; size: -; J: TRBJ2-3; D: -; DNA: TGCGCCAGCAGCCCGGAGGTGGGTAGCACAGATACGCAGTATTTT; CDR3: CASSPEVGSTDTQYF
V: TRBV4-1; size: -; J: TRBJ1-2; D: -; DNA: TGCGCCAGCAGCCAAGACCGACGGGGGGCTGAGTATGGCTACACCTTC; CDR3: CASSQDRRGAEYGYTF
V: TRBV4-1; size: -; J: TRBJ2-1; D: -; DNA: TGCGCCAGCAGCCAAGAAACAGTACCTTACAATGAGCAGTTCTTC; CDR3: CASSQETVPYNEQFF
V: TRBV19; size: -; J: TRBJ1-1; D: -; DNA: TGTGCCAGTACTCCCGGGAACACTGAAGCTTTCTTT; CDR3: CASTPGNTEAFF
V: TRBV9; size: once; J: TRBJ2-1; D: TRBD1; DNA: TGTGCCAGCAGCGGCCGGGACAGGGATCGAGGGGCCTCCTACAATGAGCAGTTCTTC; CDR3: CASSGRDRDRGASYNEQFF
V: TRBV6-6; size: -; J: TRBJ2-3; D: TRBD2; DNA: TGTGCCAGCACTCTTAGCGGGGGGGCCCACACAGATACGCAGTATTTT; CDR3: CASTLSGGAHTDTQYF
V: TRBV5-1; size: few; J: TRBJ2-1; D: TRBD1; DNA: TGCGCCAGCAGCTTCGGACAGGGTGGAGGTAGCAATGAGCAGTTCTTC; CDR3: CASSFGQGGGSNEQFF
V: TRBV14; size: -; J: TRBJ1-6; D: -; DNA: TGTGCCAGCAACCCCGGAGGTTCAGCGTCCTATAATTCACCCCTCCACTTT; CDR3: CASNPGGSASYNSPLHF
V: TRBV15; size: -; J: TRBJ2-1; D: -; DNA: TGTGCCACCAGCTGGGATCGAGGGACCTACAATGAGCAGTTCTTC; CDR3: CATSWDRGTYNEQFF
V: TRBV6-5; size: -; J: TRBJ2-2; D: -; DNA: TGTGCCAGCGCGGGGAGCACCGGGGAGCTGTTTTTT; CDR3: CASAGSTGELFF
V: TRBV6-5; size: -; J: TRBJ2-2; D: -; DNA: TGTGCCAGCAGTCGTACTCAACTTAACACCGGGGAGCTGTTTTTT; CDR3: CASSRTQLNTGELFF
V: TRBV27; size: -; J: TRBJ2-1; D: TRBD1; DNA: TGTGCCAGCAGTCCGACCCCCCCCGCCAGGGGGCACGACAATGAGCAGTTCTTC; CDR3: CASSPTPPARGHDNEQFF
V: TRBV24-1; size: -; J: TRBJ2-3; D: -; DNA: TGTGCCACCAGTGATTTGTGGGGGGAAGATACGCAGTATTTT; CDR3: CATSDLWGEDTQYF
V: TRBV5-1; size: many; J: TRBJ2-7; D: TRBD1; DNA: TGCGCCAGCAGCCTGGACGGGGACAGGGGTCACGAGCAGTACTTC; CDR3: CASSLDGDRGHEQYF
V: TRBV7-2; size: once; J: TRBJ2-1; D: -; DNA: TGTGCCAGCAGCTCCGGGTACAATGAGCAGTTCTTC; CDR3: CASSSGYNEQFF
V: TRBV5-4; size: -; J: TRBJ2-7; D: -; DNA: TGTGCCAGCAGCGTAGGGGCCTCATACGAGCAGTACTTC; CDR3: CASSVGASYEQYF
V: TRBV11-2; size: -; J: TRBJ1-2; D: -; DNA: TGTGCCAGCAGCGCCAGGGTAGGCTATGGCTACACCTTC; CDR3: CASSARVGYGYTF
V: TRBV19; size: -; J: TRBJ2-1; D: -; DNA: TGTGCCAGTAGTATGAGGGTTCAATACAATGAGCAGTTCTTC; CDR3: CASSMRVQYNEQFF
V: TRBV24-1; size: -; J: TRBJ1-1; D: TRBD1; DNA: TGTGCCACCAGGCAGGGGGCGAACACTGAAGCTTTCTTT; CDR3: CATRQGANTEAFF
V: TRBV10-1; size: -; J: TRBJ1-1; D: -; DNA: TGCGCCAGCAGTGGGACGAGGGCTGGAGAAACTGAAGCTTTCTTT; CDR3: CASSGTRAGETEAFF
V: TRBV7-2; size: -; J: TRBJ2-1; D: -; DNA: TGTGCCAGCAGCTTAGATGGAGTCTACAATGAGCAGTTCTTC; CDR3: CASSLDGVYNEQFF
V: TRBV4-2; size: -; J: TRBJ1-1; D: -; DNA: TGTGCCAGCAGCCAAGATAATTCCGACGGGACAACGAACACTGAAGCTTTCTTT; CDR3: CASSQDNSDGTTNTEAFF
V: TRBV2; size: -; J: TRBJ2-7; D: TRBD1; DNA: TGTGCCAGCAGGGACAGGTTCTCCTACGAGCAGTACTTC; CDR3: CASRDRFSYEQYF
V: TRBV15; size: once; J: TRBJ2-5; D: -; DNA: TGTGCCACCAGCTTGGCAGGGCAGGCCCAGTACTTC; CDR3: CATSLAGQAQYF
V: TRBV19; size: -; J: TRBJ1-1; D: -; DNA: TGTGCCAGTATGGGGGGGGGCACTGAAGCTTTCTTT; CDR3: CASMGGGTEAFF
V: TRBV7-9; size: -; J: TRBJ2-5; D: TRBD2; DNA: TGTGCCAGCAGTCCCCCCGGGACTAGCGTTTTGAGAGAGACCCAGTACTTC; CDR3: CASSPPGTSVLRETQYF
V: TRBV12-3/TRBV12-4; size: -; J: TRBJ2-1; D: -; DNA: TGTGCCAGCAGACTCGAGACAAAGGATGAGCAGTTCTTC; CDR3: CASRLETKDEQFF
V: TRBV18; size: -; J: TRBJ2-1; D: -; DNA: TGTGCCAGCTCACCCAACATGGACAATGAGCAGTTCTTC; CDR3: CASSPNMDNEQFF
V: TRBV3-1/TRBV3-2; size: -; J: TRBJ2-1; D: TRBD2; DNA: TGTGCCAGCAGCCATGGGACTAGCGGGGGGGTATACAATGAGCAGTTCTTC; CDR3: CASSHGTSGGVYNEQFF
V: TRBV7-9; size: -; J: TRBJ2-1; D: TRBD2; DNA: TGTGCCAGCAGCCGGACTAGCGGGGACAACCTCTATGAGCAGTTCTTC; CDR3: CASSRTSGDNLYEQFF
V: TRBV27; size: -; J: TRBJ2-1; D: TRBD2; DNA: TGTGCCAGCAGTTTACGGACGGGGGGAAGAGATGAGCAGTTCTTC; CDR3: CASSLRTGGRDEQFF
V: TRBV9; size: -; J: TRBJ2-7; D: TRBD1; DNA: TGTGCCAGCAGCCTCAGACAAACCTCGGGACAGGGGCTCTACGAGCAGTACTTC; CDR3: CASSLRQTSGQGLYEQYF
V: TRBV27; size: -; J: TRBJ2-3; D: TRBD2; DNA: TGTGCCAGCAGTTCGGGGGGGGATTCAGATACGCAGTATTTT; CDR3: CASSSGGDSDTQYF
V: TRBV9; size: -; J: TRBJ2-1; D: -; DNA: TGTGCCAGCAGCGTAGGGGACTGGGATGAGCAGTTCTTC; CDR3: CASSVGDWDEQFF
V: TRBV30; size: -; J: TRBJ2-1; D: -; DNA: TGTGCCTGGAGAAACCGGGGGACCTCAAACAATGAGCAGTTCTTC; CDR3: CAWRNRGTSNNEQFF
V: TRBV3-1/TRBV3-2; size: -; J: TRBJ2-7; D: -; DNA: TGTGCCAGCAGCCAAGGCAGCTACGAGCAGTACTTC; CDR3: CASSQGSYEQYF
V: TRBV4-1; size: -; J: TRBJ1-5; D: -; DNA: TGCGCCAGCAGCCCCTTCCCCCGGGGGAGTCAGCCCCAGCATTTT; CDR3: CASSPFPRGSQPQHF
V: TRBV13; size: -; J: TRBJ1-2; D: TRBD1; DNA: TGTGCCAGCAGCTTCGGACAGGGGGACTATGGCTACACCTTC; CDR3: CASSFGQGDYGYTF
V: TRBV15; size: -; J: TRBJ2-1; D: TRBD2; DNA: TGTGCCACCAGTGACGGGCGGGGGGCCTTAAATGAGCAGTTCTTC; CDR3: CATSDGRGALNEQFF